This T cell receptor beta chain was recovered during a study of blood T cell repertoires in COVID-19. Study summary: Sites across the United States, Italy and Spain contributed samples from acute and convalescent COVID-19. PBMCs, B-cell-depleted T cells, or T cells provided the cDNA or gDNA that made up the material.

This clone was seen a single time. Authors' methods: Reference gene primer amplification gave estimated nucleated cell counts. Generated by immunoSEQ multiplex PCR, the TCRdb table keeps only in-frame clones and is missing some. V and J calls and clone size are copied from that table; D and trimming were computed from the DNA. The sample carries roughly 230,000 clones, over 80% recorded once. The source is a woman in her sixties with active or convalescent COVID-19. Sequencing was performed on peripheral blood.

The CDR3 DNA sequence: TGCGCCAGCAGCCAAGTACCGACAGATCCTCTTGGCTACACCTTC. It translates to CASSQVPTDPLGYTF. The rearrangement links TRBV4-1 to TRBJ1-2; perhaps TRBD1 as D (5 bases). In germline, CDR1 is MGHRA, CDR2 YSYEKL. The CDR3 is 15 amino acids. V was trimmed by 1 base and J by 7 bases, leaving 16 bases between them.